This TCR beta chain was retrieved from a study of a mutant IDH1 vaccine in newly diagnosed glioma. The data were produced by immunoSEQ multiplex PCR, yet TCRdb's version contains in-frame clones alone and is incomplete. The sample shows fewer than 45,000 clones, 82% of them seen only once. Documented time point: week 47, end of study. In the vaccine, a single dose held 300 ug of the mutant IDH1 20-mer peptide, along with topical imiquimod. In weeks 1, 3, 5, 7, 11, 15, 19 and 23, patients were immunized, eight times in all. Comments on this clone: The antigen remains undetermined.

With 5 bases removed from V and 2 bases from J, the gap between germline ends came to 12 bases. The CDR3 has 14 residues. Germline assignment: CDR1 SNHLY and CDR2 FYNNEI. The chain has TRBV2 and TRBJ2-5; a weak D match, TRBD2 (5 bases). The sample consisted of PBMCs, taken from a glioma patient whose treatment included an IDH1 peptide vaccine. This receptor was obtained from a man younger than 30 with glioma. Some clones in this sample may be carry-over from other donors' samples. The CDR3 loop is CASSRSWRQETQYF. CDR3 bases: TGTGCCAGCAGTCGGTCCTGGAGGCAAGAGACCCAGTACTTC.